This TCR beta chain was sequenced during a study of cytomegalovirus exposure and HLA in healthy donors. The study, taken as a whole, reports: Common viral pathogens (according to a later analysis) appeared linked to several of the most significant clusters.

For this clone: No antigen is known for it.

Primers included in the PCR were 60 Vbeta and 13 Jbeta primers. This table comes from immunoSEQ multiplex PCR, and its TCRdb copy is limited to in-frame clones, with some not included. The repertoire shows approximately 50,000 clones; the top ten hold about 15%. The germline gives CDR1 MNHEY, CDR2 SVGAGI. CDR3 length equals 15 residues. Trimming pared 2 bases from V and 1 base from J, leaving 12 bases between. Donors were nominally healthy when sampled, though unrecorded immune exposures were likely. The sequence came from a male donor in good health and CMV-seronegative. Sequencing was carried out using PBMCs. V is TRBV6-5 and J is TRBJ2-7; maybe TRBD1 (6 bases). The CDR3 here is CASSYATQGSYEQYF. The CDR3 DNA reads TGTGCCAGCAGTTACGCCACACAGGGTTCCTACGAGCAGTACTTC.